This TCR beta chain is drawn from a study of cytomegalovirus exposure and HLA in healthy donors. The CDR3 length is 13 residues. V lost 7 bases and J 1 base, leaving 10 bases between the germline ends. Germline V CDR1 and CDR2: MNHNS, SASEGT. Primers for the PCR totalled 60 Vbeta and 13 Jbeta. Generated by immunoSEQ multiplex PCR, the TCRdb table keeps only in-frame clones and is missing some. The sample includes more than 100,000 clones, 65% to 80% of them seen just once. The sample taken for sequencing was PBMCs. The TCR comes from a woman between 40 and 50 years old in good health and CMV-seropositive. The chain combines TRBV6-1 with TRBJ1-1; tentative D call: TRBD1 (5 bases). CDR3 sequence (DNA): TGTGCCAGCAAGCTCCAGGGGAACACTGAAGCTTTCTTT. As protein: CASKLQGNTEAFF.